Listed below are T cell receptor beta chains from one sample, sequenced in a study of blood T cell repertoires in COVID-19. TCRdb's copy holds only in-frame clones and misses some; the assay was immunoSEQ multiplex PCR. Altogether under 250,000 clones are present, around 85% being singletons, with the ten largest covering 6.2%. The sequenced sample consisted of peripheral blood. The source of these receptors is a man aged 60 to 75 with acute or convalescent COVID-19. Each CDR3 is given with its conserved first and last residue. Fields, in order: clone size, V gene, J gene, D gene, CDR3 protein, CDR3 DNA. D genes are given only for firm matches. Size is omitted from some rows. Given values are once, few, many or a class for expanded clones.

size: once
V: TRBV11-3
J: TRBJ2-3
D: TRBD2
CDR3: CASSRAGGGRAGTDTQYF
DNA: TGTGCCAGCAGCCGCGCTGGAGGCGGGAGGGCCGGGACAGATACGCAGTATTTT

size: .
V: TRBV5-8
J: TRBJ2-7
D: TRBD1
CDR3: CASIWGQGADEQYF
DNA: TGTGCCAGCATCTGGGGACAGGGGGCGGACGAGCAGTACTTC

size: .
V: TRBV5-1
J: TRBJ1-6
D: TRBD1
CDR3: CASSPVGTGEDNSPLHF
DNA: TGCGCCAGCAGCCCAGTAGGGACAGGGGAAGATAATTCACCCCTCCACTTT

size: .
V: TRBV24-1
J: TRBJ2-3
D: TRBD1
CDR3: CATSDSDRSQYF
DNA: TGTGCCACCAGTGATTCGGACAGGTCGCAGTATTTT

size: .
V: TRBV6-2/TRBV6-3
J: TRBJ1-1
D: TRBD1
CDR3: CASSYLGTGDVRAFF
DNA: TGTGCCAGCAGTTACCTTGGGACAGGGGATGTACGAGCTTTCTTT

size: .
V: TRBV7-3
J: TRBJ1-4
D: TRBD1
CDR3: CASRQGPNEKLFF
DNA: TGTGCCAGCAGACAGGGGCCTAATGAAAAACTGTTTTTT

size: .
V: TRBV29-1
J: TRBJ1-4
D: TRBD1
CDR3: CSGSGQSNEKLFF
DNA: TGCAGCGGTTCGGGACAGAGTAATGAAAAACTGTTTTTT

size: .
V: TRBV19
J: TRBJ2-5
D: TRBD1
CDR3: CASSIARQTGAETQYF
DNA: TGTGCCAGTAGTATAGCCCGGCAGACAGGGGCGGAGACCCAGTACTTC

size: .
V: TRBV6-5
J: TRBJ2-7
D: TRBD2
CDR3: CASSYGWTSGSYEQYF
DNA: TGTGCCAGCAGTTACGGTTGGACTAGCGGATCCTACGAGCAGTACTTC

size: .
V: TRBV10-3
J: TRBJ1-6
D: .
CDR3: CATQGTYNSPLHF
DNA: TGTGCCACCCAGGGTACCTATAATTCACCCCTCCACTTT

size: .
V: TRBV7-8
J: TRBJ2-5
D: TRBD2
CDR3: CASSSGTSGRRETQYF
DNA: TGTGCCAGCAGCTCCGGGACTAGCGGAAGGAGAGAGACCCAGTACTTC

size: once
V: TRBV10-3
J: TRBJ2-2
D: TRBD2
CDR3: CAISEGTSVTGELFF
DNA: TGTGCCATCAGTGAGGGGACTAGCGTCACCGGGGAGCTGTTTTTT

size: .
V: TRBV2
J: TRBJ2-1
D: TRBD2
CDR3: CASSNGTSGIFFYNEQFF
DNA: TGTGCCAGCAGTAACGGGACTAGCGGGATATTCTTCTACAATGAGCAGTTCTTC

size: .
V: TRBV19
J: TRBJ1-3
D: TRBD1
CDR3: CASSPDRRNTIYF
DNA: TGTGCCAGTAGCCCGGACAGGAGGAACACCATATATTTT

size: .
V: TRBV11-1
J: TRBJ2-1
D: TRBD1
CDR3: CASSPRQGSKQFF
DNA: TGTGCCAGCAGCCCGAGACAGGGCTCTAAGCAGTTCTTC

size: once
V: TRBV2
J: TRBJ1-4
D: .
CDR3: CASIRGGDEKLFF
DNA: TGTGCCAGCATCCGCGGTGGCGATGAAAAACTGTTTTTT

size: .
V: TRBV29-1
J: TRBJ2-1
D: TRBD2
CDR3: CSGRDGRAVEQFF
DNA: TGCAGCGGGCGGGACGGGAGGGCTGTTGAGCAGTTCTTC

size: .
V: TRBV2
J: TRBJ2-3
D: .
CDR3: CASSVSTALKTTDTQYF
DNA: TGTGCCAGCAGTGTATCGACAGCGCTGAAAACCACAGATACGCAGTATTTT

size: .
V: TRBV11-2
J: TRBJ2-1
D: .
CDR3: CASSFRGLQAYNEQFF
DNA: TGTGCCAGCAGCTTTAGGGGACTCCAAGCCTACAATGAGCAGTTCTTC

size: .
V: TRBV4-3
J: TRBJ2-2
D: TRBD2
CDR3: CASSQTSGSGTGELFF
DNA: TGCGCCAGCAGCCAAACTAGCGGGAGCGGCACCGGGGAGCTGTTTTTT

size: .
V: TRBV18
J: TRBJ2-7
D: TRBD2
CDR3: CASSPLGGVEQYF
DNA: TGTGCCAGCTCACCACTGGGAGGGGTCGAGCAGTACTTC

size: .
V: TRBV4-2
J: TRBJ2-3
D: .
CDR3: CASSHRLRRGLPF
DNA: TGTGCCAGCAGCCACCGTCTTCGGCGCGGACTACCTTTT

size: .
V: TRBV19
J: TRBJ1-2
D: .
CDR3: CASSRGSYGYTF
DNA: TGTGCCAGTAGTAGGGGCAGCTATGGCTACACCTTC

size: .
V: TRBV5-1
J: TRBJ2-2
D: TRBD2
CDR3: CASSLGLAGGIRTTGELFF
DNA: TGCGCCAGCAGCTTGGGACTAGCGGGAGGAATTCGAACAACCGGGGAGCTGTTTTTT

size: .
V: TRBV19
J: TRBJ2-4
D: .
CDR3: CASSSLTNMAKNIQYF
DNA: TGTGCCAGTAGCTCACTTACTAATATGGCCAAAAACATTCAGTACTTC

size: .
V: TRBV6-2/TRBV6-3
J: TRBJ2-7
D: .
CDR3: CASSDTTGPRGSYEQYF
DNA: TGTGCCAGCAGTGATACGACCGGCCCCAGGGGCTCCTACGAGCAGTACTTC

size: .
V: TRBV5-6
J: TRBJ1-5
D: .
CDR3: CASSSLGQGSNQPQHF
DNA: TGTGCCAGCAGCTCCTTAGGGCAGGGCAGCAATCAGCCCCAGCATTTT

size: .
V: TRBV27
J: TRBJ2-7
D: TRBD2
CDR3: CATRGGYEQYF
DNA: TGTGCCACCCGCGGGGGATACGAGCAGTACTTC

size: .
V: TRBV3-1/TRBV3-2
J: TRBJ2-4
D: TRBD1
CDR3: CASSGQGNIQYF
DNA: TGTGCCAGCAGTGGACAGGGAAACATTCAGTACTTC

size: .
V: TRBV5-1
J: TRBJ2-1
D: .
CDR3: CASSYRQAYNEQFF
DNA: TGCGCCAGCAGTTACCGACAGGCCTACAATGAGCAGTTCTTC

size: .
V: TRBV5-1
J: TRBJ2-1
D: TRBD2
CDR3: CASSGGGTSEGNEQFF
DNA: TGCGCCAGCAGCGGTGGTGGGACTAGCGAGGGCAATGAGCAGTTCTTC

size: .
V: TRBV30
J: TRBJ1-2
D: .
CDR3: CAWRAIARGGASYGYTF
DNA: TGTGCCTGGAGGGCTATTGCTAGGGGGGGAGCGAGCTATGGCTACACCTTC

size: .
V: TRBV15
J: TRBJ1-1
D: .
CDR3: CATSKIRAGDTEAFF
DNA: TGTGCCACCAGCAAAATCAGGGCTGGGGACACTGAAGCTTTCTTT

size: .
V: TRBV3-1/TRBV3-2
J: TRBJ1-3
D: .
CDR3: CASSQGLSLSRYGTGNTIYF
DNA: TGTGCCAGCAGCCAAGGTTTGTCCCTCTCCCGGTACGGGACTGGAAACACCATATATTTT

size: .
V: TRBV30
J: TRBJ2-5
D: TRBD1
CDR3: CAWSAGGRETQYF
DNA: TGTGCCTGGAGCGCAGGGGGTAGGGAGACCCAGTACTTC

size: .
V: TRBV24-1
J: TRBJ2-7
D: .
CDR3: CATSALGVEQYF
DNA: TGTGCCACCAGTGCCCTAGGGGTGGAGCAGTACTTC

size: .
V: TRBV19
J: TRBJ2-2
D: TRBD2
CDR3: CASSTDWGGRTGELFF
DNA: TGTGCCAGTAGTACCGATTGGGGAGGGAGGACCGGGGAGCTGTTTTTT

size: .
V: TRBV12-3/TRBV12-4
J: TRBJ2-1
D: .
CDR3: CATIGQEQFF
DNA: TGTGCCACCATCGGACAGGAGCAGTTCTTC

size: once
V: TRBV27
J: TRBJ2-7
D: TRBD1
CDR3: CASSPGQGRMYEQYF
DNA: TGTGCCAGCAGTCCGGGACAGGGGAGGATGTACGAGCAGTACTTC

size: .
V: TRBV10-3
J: TRBJ1-3
D: TRBD1
CDR3: CAISEPSGGSGNTIYF
DNA: TGTGCCATCAGTGAGCCCTCAGGGGGCTCTGGAAACACCATATATTTT

size: .
V: TRBV6-4
J: TRBJ2-7
D: TRBD1
CDR3: CASSDSQGAKRARRYYEQYF
DNA: TGTGCCAGCAGTGACTCGCAGGGGGCGAAACGCGCACGGCGGTATTACGAGCAGTACTTC

size: .
V: TRBV10-3
J: TRBJ1-1
D: TRBD1
CDR3: CAISPRDRVDTEAFF
DNA: TGTGCCATCAGTCCCCGGGACAGGGTGGACACTGAAGCTTTCTTT

size: once
V: TRBV4-1
J: TRBJ2-3
D: TRBD2
CDR3: CASSVPTSREGFTDTQYF
DNA: TGCGCCAGCAGTGTTCCCACGTCCCGGGAGGGGTTCACAGATACGCAGTATTTT

size: .
V: TRBV7-3
J: TRBJ1-1
D: TRBD1
CDR3: CASSTGGNTEAFF
DNA: TGTGCCAGCTCCACAGGGGGGAACACTGAAGCTTTCTTT